The clone carrying this T cell receptor beta chain came up once. These data originate in a study of blood T cell repertoires in COVID-19. Study overall: Sites across the United States, Italy and Spain contributed samples from acute and convalescent COVID-19. PBMCs, B-cell-depleted T cells, or T cells provided the cDNA or gDNA that made up the material.

In Seattle, patients joined the study during active infection and were tracked longitudinally. Authors' analysis steps: Counts of nucleated cells, estimated from reference gene primer amplification, were obtained. Profiled with immunoSEQ multiplex PCR; TCRdb holds only in-frame clones, not every one. V and J calls and clone size are those listed in that table; D and trimming were worked out from the DNA. The table lists about 390,000 clones, about 89% of them singletons, with approximately 2.5% in the top ten. The sequencing input was peripheral blood. This receptor was obtained from an older woman with COVID-19, enrolled during active disease.

In DNA, the CDR3 is TGTGCCAGCCGGAGACTTAACTATGGCTACACCTTC. This sequence encodes CASRRLNYGYTF. The chain employs TRBV12-3 or TRBV12-4 and TRBJ1-2; unclear D gene. Trimming took off 8 bases at V and 1 base at J, with 8 bases between the two ends. The CDR3 runs to 12 residues.